This record looks at one T cell receptor (beta chain) sequence and its context. Its antigen remains unidentified. The junction departs from germline at one end; a sequencing error may be responsible. This record belongs to a study of identical twins' blood T cells. Study details: Some 12 libraries, six alpha and six beta, gave around 50 million reads. Study conclusions and caveats: Twin similarity might stem from environmental factors, not only genetics. Even for out-of-frame TCRbeta, twins reportedly shared V gene usage much more than unrelated donors.

The three twin pairs were reared together, likely meeting the same infections. TCRdb reprocessed the 5' RACE reads via MiXCR and lists one record per CDR3 protein. The sample includes 350,000 to 400,000 distinct CDR3 sequences, roughly 27% of them seen just once. This CDR3 has 17 amino acids. From germline, CDR1 is MNHEY and CDR2 SVGEGT. This receptor was identified in a woman aged 18 to 55 in good health. The sequencing sample was made of PBMCs. V gene TRBV6-2 or TRBV6-3 combines with J gene TRBJ2-1; 11 nucleotides agree with TRBD1. CDR3 sequence (DNA): TGTGCCGGCAGTTACTCCCTTCCCGGGACAGGGGGATATGAGCAGTTCTTC. Amino acid sequence: CAGSYSLPGTGGYEQFF.